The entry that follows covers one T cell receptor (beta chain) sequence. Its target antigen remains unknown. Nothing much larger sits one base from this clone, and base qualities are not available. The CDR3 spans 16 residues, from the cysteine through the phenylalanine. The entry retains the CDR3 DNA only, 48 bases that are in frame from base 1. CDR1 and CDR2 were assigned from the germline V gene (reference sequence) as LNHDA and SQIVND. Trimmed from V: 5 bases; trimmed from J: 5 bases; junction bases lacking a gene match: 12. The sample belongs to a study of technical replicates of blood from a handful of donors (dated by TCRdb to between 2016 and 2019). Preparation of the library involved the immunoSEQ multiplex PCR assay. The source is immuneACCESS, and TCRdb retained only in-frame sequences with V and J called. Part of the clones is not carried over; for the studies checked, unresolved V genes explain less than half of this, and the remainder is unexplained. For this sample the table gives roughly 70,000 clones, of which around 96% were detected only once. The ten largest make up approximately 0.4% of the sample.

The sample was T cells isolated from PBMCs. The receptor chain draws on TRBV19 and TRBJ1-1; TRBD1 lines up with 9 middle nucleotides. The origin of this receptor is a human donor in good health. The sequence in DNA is TGTGCCAGTAGTCCGGGGACAGGGCCCCCGAGGACTGAAGCTTTCTTT. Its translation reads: CASSPGTGPPRTEAFF.